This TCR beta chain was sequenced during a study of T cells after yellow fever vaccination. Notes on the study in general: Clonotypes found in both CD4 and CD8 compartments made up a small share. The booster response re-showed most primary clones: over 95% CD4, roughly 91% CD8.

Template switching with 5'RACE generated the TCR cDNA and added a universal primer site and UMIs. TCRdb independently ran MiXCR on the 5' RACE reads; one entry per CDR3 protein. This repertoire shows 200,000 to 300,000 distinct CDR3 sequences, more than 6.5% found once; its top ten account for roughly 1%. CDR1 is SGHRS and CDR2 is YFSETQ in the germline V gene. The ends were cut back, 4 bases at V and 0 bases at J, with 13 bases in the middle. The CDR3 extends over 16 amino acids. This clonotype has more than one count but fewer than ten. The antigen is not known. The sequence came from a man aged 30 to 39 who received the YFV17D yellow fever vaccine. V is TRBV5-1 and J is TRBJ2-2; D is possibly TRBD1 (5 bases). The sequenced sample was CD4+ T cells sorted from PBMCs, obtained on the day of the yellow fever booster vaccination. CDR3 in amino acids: CASSPGHRTNTGELFF. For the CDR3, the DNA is TGCGCCAGCAGCCCCGGACACCGGACGAACACCGGGGAGCTGTTTTTT.